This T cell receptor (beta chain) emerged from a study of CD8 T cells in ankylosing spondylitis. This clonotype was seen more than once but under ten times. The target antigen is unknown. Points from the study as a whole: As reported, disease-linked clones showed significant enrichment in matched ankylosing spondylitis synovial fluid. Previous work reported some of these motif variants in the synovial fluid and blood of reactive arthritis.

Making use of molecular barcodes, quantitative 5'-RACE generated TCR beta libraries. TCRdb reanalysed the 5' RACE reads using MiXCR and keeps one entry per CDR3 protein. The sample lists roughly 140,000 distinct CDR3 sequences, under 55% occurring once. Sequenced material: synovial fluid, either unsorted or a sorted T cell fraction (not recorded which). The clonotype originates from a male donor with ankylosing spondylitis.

The CDR3 region is CASSPSLAVTYEQYF. The CDR3 DNA reads as TGTGCCAGCAGCCCCTCACTAGCGGTGACCTACGAGCAGTACTTC. The J gene is TRBJ2-7, the V gene TRBV13, with 8 positions matching TRBD2. Trimming took 5 bases from V and 2 from J; bases not matched to a gene: 8. Looked up from germline, CDR1 is PRHDT and CDR2 is FYEKMQ (reference sequence). The CDR3 consists of 15 residues.